This T cell receptor (beta chain) was recovered during a study of T cell responses to AZD1222 COVID-19 vaccine. The data were produced by immunoSEQ multiplex PCR, yet TCRdb's version contains in-frame clones alone and is incomplete. The sample holds approximately 200,000 clones; 80% to 95% are singletons and the top ten take over 0.95%. A remark on this clone: Its target is unknown.

Study results and limitations: Clonal diversity may have been underestimated in mostly white British donors. It was only six AZD1222 recipients who were seropositive at baseline. Close to half of spike-specific TCRs reportedly recognize unmutated variant regions.

The material sequenced was peripheral blood, taken 28 days after the second AZD1222 dose. This TCR derives from an adult who received the AZD1222 COVID-19 vaccine.

CDR3 loop: CASSHRDPTGELFF. CDR3 in DNA: TGTGCCAGCAGTCACAGGGACCCCACCGGGGAGCTGTTTTTT. This chain uses TRBV6-5 with TRBJ2-2, with D possibly matching TRBD1 (6 bases). Germline V CDR1 and CDR2: MNHEY, SVGAGI. The V end was cut by 5 bases, the J end by 4 bases, with 11 bases between. This CDR3 has 14 amino acids.